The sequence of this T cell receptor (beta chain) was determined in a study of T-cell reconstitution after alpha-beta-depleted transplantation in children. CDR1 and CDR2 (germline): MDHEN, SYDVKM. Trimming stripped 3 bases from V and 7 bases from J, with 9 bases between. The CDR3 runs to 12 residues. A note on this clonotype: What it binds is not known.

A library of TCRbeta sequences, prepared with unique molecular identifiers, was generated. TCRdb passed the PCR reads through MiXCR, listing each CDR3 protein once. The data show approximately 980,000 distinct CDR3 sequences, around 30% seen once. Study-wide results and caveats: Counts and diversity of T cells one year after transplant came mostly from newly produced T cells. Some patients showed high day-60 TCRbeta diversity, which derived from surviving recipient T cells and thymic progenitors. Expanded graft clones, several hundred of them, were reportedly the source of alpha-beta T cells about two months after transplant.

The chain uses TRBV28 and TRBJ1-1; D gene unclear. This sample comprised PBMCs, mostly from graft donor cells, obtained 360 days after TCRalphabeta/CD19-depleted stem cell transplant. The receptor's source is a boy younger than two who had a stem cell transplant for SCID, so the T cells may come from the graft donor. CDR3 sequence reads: CASSFRRNEAFF. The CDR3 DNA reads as TGTGCCAGCAGTTTTCGTCGGAATGAAGCTTTCTTT.